What follows are 5 T cell receptor beta chains derived from one specimen sequenced in a study of blood T cell repertoires in COVID-19. Sequencing was performed with immunoSEQ multiplex PCR; in TCRdb, only in-frame clones are kept and a portion is missing. There are 130,000 to 150,000 clones in the sample; 84% occur only once, and less than 6% lies in the top ten. The sequenced sample was PBMCs or T cells enriched from blood (not recorded which). These receptors came from a woman aged 50 to 65 who had been exposed to COVID-19.

The gene calls are TRBV29-1 and TRBJ1-1, with D hard to call. V lost 6 bases to trimming and J lost 1 base, with 15 bases between them. Germline CDR1 is SQVTM and CDR2 is ANQGSEA. The CDR3 loop spans 14 amino acids. CDR3 loop: CSVRPGSRNTEAFF. The CDR3 bases are TGCAGCGTGAGGCCCGGGTCTAGGAACACTGAAGCTTTCTTT. Filled out from reference TRBV29-1 and TRBJ1-1, the complete variable domain reads SAVISQKPSRDICQRGTSLTIQCQVDSQVTMMFWYRQQPGQSLTLIATANQGSEATYESGFVIDKFPISRPNLTFSTLTVSNMSPEDSSIYLCSVRPGSRNTEAFFGQGTRLTVV.

CDR3 DNA: TGTGCCATCAGCCGCCTGAGTGGGGGGTCGTGGACTGAAGCTTTCTTT. Its protein product is CAISRLSGGSWTEAFF. The chain carries TRBV10-3 and TRBJ1-1; a weak D match, TRBD1 (5 bases). Germline lookup yields CDR1 ENHRY and CDR2 SYGVKD. Trimming shortened V by 6 bases and J by 5 bases, and 22 bases separated the two germline ends. This CDR3 is built from 16 residues.

The chain is built from TRBV12-3 or TRBV12-4 and TRBJ1-3; D remains unclear. There are 13 residues in the CDR3. Trimming cost V 3 bases and J 4 bases, with 7 bases left between them. The CDR3 here is CASSLATGNTIYF. DNA of the CDR3: TGTGCCAGCAGTTTGGCGACAGGAAACACCATATATTTT.

The rearrangement joins TRBV12-3 or TRBV12-4 to TRBJ1-1; 9 bases match TRBD1. The J segment lost 7 bases and the V segment lost 6 bases, leaving 6 bases of the junction unmatched. This CDR3 comprises 13 residues. This CDR3 is CASSKGQGIEAFF. DNA for the CDR3: TGTGCCAGCAGCAAAGGACAGGGGATTGAAGCTTTCTTT.

In this sample, this clone turned up a few times. The V call is TRBV9, the J call TRBJ2-7; TRBD2 matches 7 bases. V was clipped by 0 bases and J by 2 bases; unmatched bases: 2. This CDR3 contains 14 residues. CDR1 is SGDLS, CDR2 YYNGEE, per germline. The DNA for the CDR3 is TGTGCCAGCAGCGTAGGCGGGAGTGCCTACGAGCAGTACTTC. Translating it yields CASSVGGSAYEQYF.